This note documents a single TCR beta chain sequence. The CDR3 covers 15 residues. Germline assignment: CDR1 SQVTM and CDR2 ANQGSEA. V lost 3 bases to trimming and J lost 4 bases, with 18 bases between them. The data were produced by immunoSEQ multiplex PCR, yet TCRdb's version contains in-frame clones alone and is incomplete. This sample yields 200,000 to 250,000 clones, of which about nine tenths are seen a single time; roughly 3.4% belongs to the top ten. The sample originates from a study of blood T cell repertoires in COVID-19. Individuals aged about 18 to 90 years were recruited from approximately 24 US areas.

The sample comprised PBMCs or T cells enriched from blood (not recorded which). This TCR came from a woman aged 40 to 50 with acute COVID-19. The chain is built from TRBV29-1 and TRBJ1-2; D may be TRBD1 (6 bases). DNA of the CDR3: TGCAGCGTTGAGGATACAGGGACCTTCGCCTATGGCTACACCTTC. It translates to CSVEDTGTFAYGYTF.